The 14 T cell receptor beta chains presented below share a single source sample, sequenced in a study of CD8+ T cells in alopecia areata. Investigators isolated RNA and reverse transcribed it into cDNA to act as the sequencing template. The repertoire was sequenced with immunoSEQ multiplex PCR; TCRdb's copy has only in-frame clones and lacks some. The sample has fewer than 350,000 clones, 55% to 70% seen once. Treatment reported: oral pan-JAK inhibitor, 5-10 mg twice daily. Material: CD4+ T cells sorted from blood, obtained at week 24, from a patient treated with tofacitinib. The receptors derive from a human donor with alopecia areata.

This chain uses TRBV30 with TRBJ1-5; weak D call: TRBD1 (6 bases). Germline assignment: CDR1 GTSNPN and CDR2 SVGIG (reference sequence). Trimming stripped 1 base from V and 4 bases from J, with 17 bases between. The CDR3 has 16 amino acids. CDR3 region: CAWSGWDTAQNQPQHF. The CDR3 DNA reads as TGTGCCTGGAGTGGATGGGACACCGCTCAAAATCAGCCCCAGCATTTT.

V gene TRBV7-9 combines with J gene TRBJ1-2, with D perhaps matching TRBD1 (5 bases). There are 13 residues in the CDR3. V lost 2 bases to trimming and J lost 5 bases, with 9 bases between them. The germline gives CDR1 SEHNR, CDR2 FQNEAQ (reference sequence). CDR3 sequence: CASSLQGGYGYTF. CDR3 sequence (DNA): TGTGCCAGCAGCTTACAGGGAGGGTATGGCTACACCTTC.

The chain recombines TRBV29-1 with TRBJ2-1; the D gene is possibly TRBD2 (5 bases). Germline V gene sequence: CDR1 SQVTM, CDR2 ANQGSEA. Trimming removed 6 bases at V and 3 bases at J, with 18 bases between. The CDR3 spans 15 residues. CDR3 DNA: TGCAGCGTCCTCCCTCCACTAGGCCACTACAATGAGCAGTTCTTC. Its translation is CSVLPPLGHYNEQFF.

The CDR3 nucleotides are TGTGCCAGCAGCGTAACTACTGAGCCCAGGGAGACCCAGTACTTC. Translated, it gives CASSVTTEPRETQYF. The chain has TRBV9 and TRBJ2-5, with no clear D. The CDR3 contains 15 residues. CDR1 and CDR2 (germline): SGDLS, YYNGEE. With 1 base removed from V and 5 bases from J, the gap between germline ends came to 15 bases.

This CDR3 is CASKGQGGSTEAFF. CDR3 nucleotides: TGTGCCAGCAAGGGACAGGGAGGTAGTACTGAAGCTTTCTTT. The chain couples TRBV2 to TRBJ1-1; 9 bases line up with TRBD1. Germline V gene data show CDR1 as SNHLY and CDR2 as FYNNEI. The V segment lost 7 bases and the J segment 5 bases; nucleotides outside the gene matches: 8. This CDR3 region has 14 residues.

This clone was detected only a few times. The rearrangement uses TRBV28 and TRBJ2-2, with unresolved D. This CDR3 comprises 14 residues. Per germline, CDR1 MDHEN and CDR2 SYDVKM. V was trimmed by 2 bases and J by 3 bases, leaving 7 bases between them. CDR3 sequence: CASSLSPYTGELFF. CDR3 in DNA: TGTGCCAGCAGTTTAAGTCCCTACACCGGGGAGCTGTTTTTT.

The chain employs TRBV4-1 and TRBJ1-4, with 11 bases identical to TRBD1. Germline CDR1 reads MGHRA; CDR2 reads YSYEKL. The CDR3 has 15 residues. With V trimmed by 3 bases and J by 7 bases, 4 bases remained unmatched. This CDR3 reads CASSQDRGRGEKLFF. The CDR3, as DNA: TGCGCCAGCAGCCAGGACAGGGGGCGCGGTGAAAAACTGTTTTTT.

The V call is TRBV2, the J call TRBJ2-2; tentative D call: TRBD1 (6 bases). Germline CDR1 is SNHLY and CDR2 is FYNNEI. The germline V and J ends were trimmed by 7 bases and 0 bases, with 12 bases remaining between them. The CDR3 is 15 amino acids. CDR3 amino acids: CASNRDIANTGELFF. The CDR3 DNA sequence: TGTGCCAGCAATCGGGACATCGCGAACACCGGGGAGCTGTTTTTT.

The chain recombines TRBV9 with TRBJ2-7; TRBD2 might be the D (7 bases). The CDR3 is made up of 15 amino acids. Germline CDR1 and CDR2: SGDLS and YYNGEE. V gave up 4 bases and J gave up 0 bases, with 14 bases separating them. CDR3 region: CASSYHGGRSYEQYF. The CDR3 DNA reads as TGTGCCAGCAGCTATCACGGGGGGCGCTCCTACGAGCAGTACTTC.

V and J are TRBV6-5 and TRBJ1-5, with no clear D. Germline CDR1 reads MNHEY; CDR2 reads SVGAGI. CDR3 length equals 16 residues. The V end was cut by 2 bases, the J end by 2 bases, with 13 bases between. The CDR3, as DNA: TGTGCCAGCAGTTACGCCCTCCCGGACGGCAATCAGCCCCAGCATTTT. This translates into CASSYALPDGNQPQHF.

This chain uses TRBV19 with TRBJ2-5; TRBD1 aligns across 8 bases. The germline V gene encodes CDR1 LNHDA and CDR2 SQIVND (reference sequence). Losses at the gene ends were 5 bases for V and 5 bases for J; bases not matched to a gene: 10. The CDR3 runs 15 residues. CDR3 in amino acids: CASSAYRGLAETQYF. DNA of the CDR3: TGTGCCAGTAGTGCTTACAGGGGGTTGGCGGAGACCCAGTACTTC.

CDR3 sequence: CASSSPGPPRGYGYTF. The CDR3 DNA follows: TGTGCCAGCAGTTCTCCGGGCCCGCCGCGGGGCTATGGCTACACCTTC. The gene calls are TRBV27 and TRBJ1-2; D is unresolved. Trimming shortened V by 4 bases and J by 4 bases, and 19 bases separated the two germline ends. This CDR3 has 16 amino acids. The germline CDR1 and CDR2 sequences are MNHEY and SMNVEV (reference sequence).

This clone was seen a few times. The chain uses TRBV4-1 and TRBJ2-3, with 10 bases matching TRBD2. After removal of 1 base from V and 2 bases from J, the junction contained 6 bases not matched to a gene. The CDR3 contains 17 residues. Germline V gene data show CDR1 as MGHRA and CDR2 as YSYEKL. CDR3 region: CASSQARSGGATDTQYF. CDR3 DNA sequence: TGCGCCAGCAGCCAAGCTCGGAGCGGGGGGGCCACAGATACGCAGTATTTT.

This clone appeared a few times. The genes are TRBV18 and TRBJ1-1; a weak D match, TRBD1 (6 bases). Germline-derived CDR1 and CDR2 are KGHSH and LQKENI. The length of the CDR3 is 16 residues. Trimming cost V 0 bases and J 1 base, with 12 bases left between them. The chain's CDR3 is CASSPPPGHTNTEAFF. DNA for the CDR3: TGTGCCAGCTCACCACCTCCGGGACATACGAACACTGAAGCTTTCTTT.